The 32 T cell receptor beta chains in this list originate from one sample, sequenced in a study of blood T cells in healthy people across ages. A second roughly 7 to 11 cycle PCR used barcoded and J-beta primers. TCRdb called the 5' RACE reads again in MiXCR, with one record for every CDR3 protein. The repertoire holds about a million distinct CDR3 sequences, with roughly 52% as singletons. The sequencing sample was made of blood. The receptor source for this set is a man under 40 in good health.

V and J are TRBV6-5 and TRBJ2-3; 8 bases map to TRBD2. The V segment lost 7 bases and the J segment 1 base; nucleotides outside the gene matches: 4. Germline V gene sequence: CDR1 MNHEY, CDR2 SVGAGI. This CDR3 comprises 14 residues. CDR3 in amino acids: CASKRRGGTDTQYF. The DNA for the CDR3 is TGTGCCAGCAAGAGGCGGGGGGGCACAGATACGCAGTATTTT.

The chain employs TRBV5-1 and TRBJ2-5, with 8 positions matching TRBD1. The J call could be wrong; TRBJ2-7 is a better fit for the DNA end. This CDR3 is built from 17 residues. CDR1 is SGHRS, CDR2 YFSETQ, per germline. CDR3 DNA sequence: TGCGCCAGCAGCTTGTCTGTCCGTGGGGGGACAGGATCCGAGCAGTACTTC. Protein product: CASSLSVRGGTGSEQYF.

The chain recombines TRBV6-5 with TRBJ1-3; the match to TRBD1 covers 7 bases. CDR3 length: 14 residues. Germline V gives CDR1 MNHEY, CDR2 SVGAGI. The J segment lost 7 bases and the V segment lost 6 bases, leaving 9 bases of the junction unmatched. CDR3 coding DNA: TGTGCCAGCAGCTTAGACAGGGAATTTAACACCATATATTTT. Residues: CASSLDREFNTIYF.

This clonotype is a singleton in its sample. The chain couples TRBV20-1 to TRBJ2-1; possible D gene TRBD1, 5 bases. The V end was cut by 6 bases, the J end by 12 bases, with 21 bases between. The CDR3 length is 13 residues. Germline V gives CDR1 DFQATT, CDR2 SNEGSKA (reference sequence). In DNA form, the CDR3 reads TGCAGTGCCGCCAGGGCAGGTCAGGAAAGGCAGTTCTTC. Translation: CSAARAGQERQFF.

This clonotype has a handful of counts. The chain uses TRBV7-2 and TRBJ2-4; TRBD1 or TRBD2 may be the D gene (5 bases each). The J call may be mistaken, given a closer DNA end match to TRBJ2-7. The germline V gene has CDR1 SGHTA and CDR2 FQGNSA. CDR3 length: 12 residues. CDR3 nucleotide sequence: TGTGCCAGCAGTCGGGACCGTTTCGAGCAGTACTTC. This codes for CASSRDRFEQYF.

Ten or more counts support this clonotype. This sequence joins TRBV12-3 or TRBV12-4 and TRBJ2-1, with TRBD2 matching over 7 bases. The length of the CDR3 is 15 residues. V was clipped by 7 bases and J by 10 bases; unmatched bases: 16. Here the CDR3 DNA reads TGTGCCAGCACCTTGGGGCCTAGCGGTGCCGGCGAGCAGTTCTTC. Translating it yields CASTLGPSGAGEQFF.

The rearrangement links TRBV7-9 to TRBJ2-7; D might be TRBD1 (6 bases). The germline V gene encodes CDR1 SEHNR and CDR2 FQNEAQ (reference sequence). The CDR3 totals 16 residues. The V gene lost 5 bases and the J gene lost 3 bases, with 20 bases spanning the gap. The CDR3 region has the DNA TGTGCCAGCAGCCAACAGGGCATGCCCCCCTACTACGAGCAGTACTTC. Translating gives CASSQQGMPPYYEQYF. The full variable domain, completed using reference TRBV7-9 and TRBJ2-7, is DTGVSQNPRHKITKRGQNVTFRCDPISEHNRLYWYRQTLGQGPEFLTYFQNEAQLEKSRLLSDRFSAERPKGSFSTLEIQRTEQGDSAMYLCASSQQGMPPYYEQYFGPGTRLTVT.

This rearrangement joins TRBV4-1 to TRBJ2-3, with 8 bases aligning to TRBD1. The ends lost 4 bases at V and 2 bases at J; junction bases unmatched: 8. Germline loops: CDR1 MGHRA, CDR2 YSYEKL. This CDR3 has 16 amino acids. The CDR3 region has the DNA TGCGCCAGCAGCCTCGGACAGGGCTTTGTCACAGATACGCAGTATTTT. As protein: CASSLGQGFVTDTQYF.

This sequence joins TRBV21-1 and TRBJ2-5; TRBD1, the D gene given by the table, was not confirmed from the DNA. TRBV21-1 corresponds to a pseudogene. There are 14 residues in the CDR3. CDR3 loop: CASSYRDRAETQYF. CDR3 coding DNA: TGTGCCAGCAGCTATAGAGACAGGGCAGAGACCCAGTACTTC.

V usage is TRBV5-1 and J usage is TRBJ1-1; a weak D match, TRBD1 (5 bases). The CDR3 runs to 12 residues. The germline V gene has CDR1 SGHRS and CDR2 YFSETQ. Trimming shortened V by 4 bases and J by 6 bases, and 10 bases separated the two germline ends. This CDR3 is CASSPQGSEAFF. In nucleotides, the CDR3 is TGCGCCAGCAGCCCCCAGGGCTCTGAAGCTTTCTTT.

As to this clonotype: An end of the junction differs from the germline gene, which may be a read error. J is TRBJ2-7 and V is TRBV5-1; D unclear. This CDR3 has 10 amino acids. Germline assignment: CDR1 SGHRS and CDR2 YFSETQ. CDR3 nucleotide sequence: TGCGCCAGCAGCTATTACGGGCAGTACTTC. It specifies CASSYYGQYF.

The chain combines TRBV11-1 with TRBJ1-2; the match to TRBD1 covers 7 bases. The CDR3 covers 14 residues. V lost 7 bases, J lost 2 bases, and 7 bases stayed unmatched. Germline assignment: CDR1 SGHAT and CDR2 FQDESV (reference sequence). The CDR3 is CASTPPGQNYGYTF. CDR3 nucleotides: TGTGCCAGCACGCCCCCGGGACAGAACTATGGCTACACCTTC.

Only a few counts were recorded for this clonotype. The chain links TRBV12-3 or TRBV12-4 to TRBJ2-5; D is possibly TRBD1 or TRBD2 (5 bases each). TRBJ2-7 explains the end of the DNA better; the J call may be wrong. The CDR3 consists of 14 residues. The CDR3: CASSLFQGRDEQYF. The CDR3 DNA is TGTGCCAGCAGTTTGTTTCAGGGACGAGACGAGCAGTACTTC.

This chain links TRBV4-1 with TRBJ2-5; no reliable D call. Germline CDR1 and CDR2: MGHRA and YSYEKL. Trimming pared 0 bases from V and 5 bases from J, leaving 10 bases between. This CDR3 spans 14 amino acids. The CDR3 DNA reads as TGCGCCAGCAGCCAAGAGGTGGCTCGTGAGACCCAGTACTTC. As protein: CASSQEVARETQYF.

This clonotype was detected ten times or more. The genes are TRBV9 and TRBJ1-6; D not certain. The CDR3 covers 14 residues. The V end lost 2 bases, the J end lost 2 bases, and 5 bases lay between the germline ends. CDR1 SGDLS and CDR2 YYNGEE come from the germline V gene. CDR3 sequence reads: CASSVDPYNSPLHF. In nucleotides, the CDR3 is TGTGCCAGCAGCGTCGACCCCTATAATTCACCCCTCCACTTT.

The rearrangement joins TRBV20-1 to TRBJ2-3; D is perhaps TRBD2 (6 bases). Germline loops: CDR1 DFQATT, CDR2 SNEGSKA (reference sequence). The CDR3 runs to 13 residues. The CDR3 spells CSLRAGSSDTQYF. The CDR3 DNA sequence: TGCAGCCTCAGAGCCGGGAGCTCAGATACGCAGTATTTT.

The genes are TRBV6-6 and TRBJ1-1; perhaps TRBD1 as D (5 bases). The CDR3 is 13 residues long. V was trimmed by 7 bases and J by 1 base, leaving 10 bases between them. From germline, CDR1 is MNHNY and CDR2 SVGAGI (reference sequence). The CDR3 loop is CASMGEKNTEAFF. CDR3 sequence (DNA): TGTGCCAGCATGGGGGAGAAGAACACTGAAGCTTTCTTT.

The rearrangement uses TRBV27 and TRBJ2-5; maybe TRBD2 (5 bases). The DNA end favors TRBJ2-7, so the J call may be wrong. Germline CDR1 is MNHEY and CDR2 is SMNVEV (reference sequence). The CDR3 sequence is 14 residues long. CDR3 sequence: CASSFTRGNYEQYF. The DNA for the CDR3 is TGTGCCAGCAGTTTTACCCGGGGAAACTACGAGCAGTACTTC.

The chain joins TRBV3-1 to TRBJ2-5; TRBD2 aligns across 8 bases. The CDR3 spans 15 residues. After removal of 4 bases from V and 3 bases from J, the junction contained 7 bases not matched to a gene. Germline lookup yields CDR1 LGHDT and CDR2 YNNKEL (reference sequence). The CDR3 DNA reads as TGTGCCAGCAGCCTTCCGGGTAGCGGGGAAGAGACCCAGTACTTC. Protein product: CASSLPGSGEETQYF.

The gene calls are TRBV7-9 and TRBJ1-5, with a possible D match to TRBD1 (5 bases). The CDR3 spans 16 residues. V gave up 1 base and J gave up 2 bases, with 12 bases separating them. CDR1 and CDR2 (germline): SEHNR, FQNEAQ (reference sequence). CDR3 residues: CASSLGGDGGNQPQHF. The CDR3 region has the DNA TGTGCCAGCAGCTTAGGAGGGGACGGGGGCAATCAGCCCCAGCATTTT.

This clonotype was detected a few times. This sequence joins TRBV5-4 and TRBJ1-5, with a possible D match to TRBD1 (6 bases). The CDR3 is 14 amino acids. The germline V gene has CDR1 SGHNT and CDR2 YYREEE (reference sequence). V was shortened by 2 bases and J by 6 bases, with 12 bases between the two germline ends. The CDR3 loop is CASSLNPDSQPQHF. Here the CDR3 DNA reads TGTGCCAGCAGCTTAAACCCGGACAGTCAGCCCCAGCATTTT.

CDR3 DNA sequence: TGCGCCAGCAGCTTGGGGACAGGGGGGATGAACACTGAAGCTTTCTTT. Translation: CASSLGTGGMNTEAFF. V usage is TRBV5-1 and J usage is TRBJ1-1, with 10 bases that match TRBD1. Germline trimming cut 0 bases from V and 0 bases from J; bases unmatched to any gene: 2. The CDR3 consists of 16 residues. Germline CDR1 is SGHRS and CDR2 is YFSETQ.

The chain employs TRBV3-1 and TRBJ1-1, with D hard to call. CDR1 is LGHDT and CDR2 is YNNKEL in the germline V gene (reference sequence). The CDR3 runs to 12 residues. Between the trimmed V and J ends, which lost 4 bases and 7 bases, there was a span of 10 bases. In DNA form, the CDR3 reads TGTGCCAGCAGCCTAAACCACGGTGAAGCTTTCTTT. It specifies CASSLNHGEAFF.

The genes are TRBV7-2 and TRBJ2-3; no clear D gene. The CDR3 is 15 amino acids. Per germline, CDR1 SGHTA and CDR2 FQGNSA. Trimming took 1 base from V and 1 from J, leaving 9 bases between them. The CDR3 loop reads CASSLDSSGTDTQYF. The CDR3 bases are TGTGCCAGCAGCTTAGATTCATCGGGCACAGATACGCAGTATTTT.

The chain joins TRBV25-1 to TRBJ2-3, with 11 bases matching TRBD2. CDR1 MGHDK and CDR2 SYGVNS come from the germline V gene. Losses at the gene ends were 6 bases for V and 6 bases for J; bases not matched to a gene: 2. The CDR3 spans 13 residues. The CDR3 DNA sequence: TGTGCCAGCAGACTAGCGGGAGAGGATACGCAGTATTTT. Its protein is CASRLAGEDTQYF.

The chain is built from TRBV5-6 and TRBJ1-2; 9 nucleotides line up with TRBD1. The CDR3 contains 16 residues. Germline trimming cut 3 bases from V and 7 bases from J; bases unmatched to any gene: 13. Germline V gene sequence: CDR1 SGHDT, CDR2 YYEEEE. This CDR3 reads CASSSWPGTGPGGYTF. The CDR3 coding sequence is TGTGCCAGCAGCTCATGGCCCGGGACAGGGCCAGGTGGCTACACCTTC.

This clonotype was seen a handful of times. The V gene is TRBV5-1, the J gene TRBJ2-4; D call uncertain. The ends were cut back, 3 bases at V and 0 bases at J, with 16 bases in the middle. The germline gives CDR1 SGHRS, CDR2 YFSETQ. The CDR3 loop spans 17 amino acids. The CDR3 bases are TGCGCCAGCAGCTGGACGTACGAGGTTATAGCCAAAAACATTCAGTACTTC. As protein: CASSWTYEVIAKNIQYF.

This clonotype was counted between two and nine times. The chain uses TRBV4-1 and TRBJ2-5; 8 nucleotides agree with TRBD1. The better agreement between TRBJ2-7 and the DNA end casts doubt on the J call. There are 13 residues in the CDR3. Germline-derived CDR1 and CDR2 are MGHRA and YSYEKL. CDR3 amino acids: CASSRTGYAEQYF. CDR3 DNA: TGCGCCAGCAGTCGGACAGGGTACGCCGAGCAGTACTTC.

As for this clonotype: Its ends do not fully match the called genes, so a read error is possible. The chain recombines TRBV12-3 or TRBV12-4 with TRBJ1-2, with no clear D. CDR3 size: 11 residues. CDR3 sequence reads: CANSPGSGYTF. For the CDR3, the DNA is TGTGCCAACAGTCCGGGTTCTGGCTACACCTTC.

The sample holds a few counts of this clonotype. This CDR3 reads CASSAGTLQPQHF. Here the CDR3 DNA reads TGTGCCAGCAGCGCCGGGACTTTACAGCCCCAGCATTTT. The chain has TRBV6-6 and TRBJ1-5, with D possibly TRBD1 on 5 matching bases. The germline gives CDR1 MNHNY, CDR2 SVGAGI (reference sequence). This CDR3 is built from 13 residues. The V gene lost 6 bases and the J gene lost 7 bases, with 13 bases spanning the gap.

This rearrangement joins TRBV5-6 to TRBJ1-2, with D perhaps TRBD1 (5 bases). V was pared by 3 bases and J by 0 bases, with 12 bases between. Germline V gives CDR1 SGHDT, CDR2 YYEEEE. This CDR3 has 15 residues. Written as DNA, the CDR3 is TGTGCCAGCAGCTCAACCGGGACCCCTAACTATGGCTACACCTTC. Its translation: CASSSTGTPNYGYTF.

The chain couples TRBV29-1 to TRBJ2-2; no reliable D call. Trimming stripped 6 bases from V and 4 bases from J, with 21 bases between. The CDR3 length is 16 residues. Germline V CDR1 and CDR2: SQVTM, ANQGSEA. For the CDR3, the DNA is TGCAGCGTCCTAGGGTACTTAAAAGGATCCACCGGGGAGCTGTTTTTT. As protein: CSVLGYLKGSTGELFF.